The present T cell receptor beta chain was sequenced within a study of T-cell reconstitution after alpha-beta-depleted transplantation in children. Findings and limits, study-wide: T-cell counts and diversity were attributed mostly to newly produced T cells one year after transplant. TCRbeta diversity was high at day 60 in some patients (a result of surviving recipient T cells and thymic progenitors).

Concerning this clonotype itself: The antigen remains undetermined.

Preparation of the TCRbeta library used unique molecular identifiers. From the PCR reads, TCRdb called clonotypes with MiXCR, one entry per CDR3 protein. The repertoire consists of 250,000 to 350,000 distinct CDR3 sequences, with around 25% occurring once and the leading ten covering roughly 9.7%. Germline values: CDR1 SGHTA, CDR2 FQGTGA. The CDR3 is made up of 15 amino acids. V gave up 5 bases and J gave up 5 bases, with 18 bases separating them. The material was PBMCs, mostly from graft donor cells, obtained 180 days after TCRalphabeta/CD19-depleted stem cell transplant. This clonotype originated in a male patient younger than 18 who had a stem cell transplant for acute lymphoblastic leukemia, so the T cells may come from the graft donor. This chain links TRBV7-3 with TRBJ2-5; TRBD2 is a possible D gene (5 bases). Here the CDR3 DNA reads TGTGCCAGCAGCCCCGAGTACGGGATCGGGGAGACCCAGTACTTC. Residues: CASSPEYGIGETQYF.